This T cell receptor beta chain was identified in a study of beta chain features in type 1 diabetes. The sequenced template was cDNA made from the entire isolated RNA. The assay was immunoSEQ multiplex PCR, and TCRdb's table has in-frame clones only and misses some. The sample lists over 150,000 clones; 10% were seen once. Germline V gene lookup returns CDR1 SGHAT and CDR2 FQNNGV. This CDR3 comprises 18 residues. Trimming at V came to 6 bases and at J to 5 bases, leaving 14 bases not matched to a gene. General study findings and limits: In all four CD4+ subsets, TCRB CDR3 length was significantly, moderately reduced in type 1 diabetes.

Points on this clone: Its matching antigen is unknown.

V gene TRBV11-2 combines with J gene TRBJ2-1; TRBD2 matches 12 bases. This TCR derives from a man aged 30 to 45 with type 1 diabetes. The material sequenced was central memory CD4+ T cells from blood. The CDR3 nucleotides read TGTGCCAGCAGATCCCCCTTTCTAACTAGCGGGAGGAACAATGAGCAGTTCTTC. It specifies CASRSPFLTSGRNNEQFF.